Included here is one TCR beta chain sequence, with context. These data belong to a study of blood T cell repertoires in COVID-19. Study information: From the United States, Italy and Spain came samples of acute and convalescent COVID-19. T cells, B-cell-depleted T cells, or PBMCs provided the cDNA or gDNA that served as material.

Per germline, CDR1 SEHNR and CDR2 FQNEAQ (reference sequence). The V gene lost 10 bases and the J gene lost 6 bases, with 19 bases spanning the gap. This CDR3 has 13 residues. As handled by the study authors: It was from reference gene primer amplification that nucleated cell counts were estimated. Profiling relied on immunoSEQ multiplex PCR, and the TCRdb table lists in-frame clones only, not all of them. Clone size and the V and J calls come from that table; the DNA yielded D and trimming. The data contain over 300,000 clones, 65% to 90% of them seen just once; the ten biggest clones take up roughly 7.8%.

The gene calls are TRBV7-9 and TRBJ2-7; tentative D call: TRBD1 (6 bases). Sequencing input: peripheral blood. The sequence came from a human donor in a cohort sampled during active COVID-19. The CDR3, as DNA: TGTGCCATCGACCCGGGACAACTGTCCGAGCAGTACTTC. Translating gives CAIDPGQLSEQYF. The entire variable domain, with the rest obtained from reference TRBV7-9 and TRBJ2-7, is as follows: DTGVSQNPRHKITKRGQNVTFRCDPISEHNRLYWYRQTLGQGPEFLTYFQNEAQLEKSRLLSDRFSAERPKGSFSTLEIQRTEQGDSAMYLCAIDPGQLSEQYFGPGTRLTVT.